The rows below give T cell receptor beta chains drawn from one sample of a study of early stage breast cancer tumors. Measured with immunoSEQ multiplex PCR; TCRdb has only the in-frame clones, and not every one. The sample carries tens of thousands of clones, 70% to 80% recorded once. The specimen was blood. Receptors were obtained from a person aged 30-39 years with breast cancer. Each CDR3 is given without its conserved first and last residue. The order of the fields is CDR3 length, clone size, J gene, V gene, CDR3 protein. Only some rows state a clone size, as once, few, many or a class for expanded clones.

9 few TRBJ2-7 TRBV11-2 ATRRGYEQY
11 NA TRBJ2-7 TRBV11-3 ASSLYRDYEQY
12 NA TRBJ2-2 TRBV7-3 ASSWDNRDGELF
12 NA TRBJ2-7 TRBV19 ASSTGGPTYEQY
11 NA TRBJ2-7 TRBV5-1 ASSLAVLGEQY
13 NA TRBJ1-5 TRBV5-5 ASSLRDRRDQPQH
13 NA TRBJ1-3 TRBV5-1 ASSLEGGSGNTIY
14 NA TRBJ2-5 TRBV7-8 ASSLGTRGIGETQY
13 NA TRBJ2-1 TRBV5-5 ASSPPSVMSNEQF
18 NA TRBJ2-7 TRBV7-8 ASTPRADRVALGHSYEQY
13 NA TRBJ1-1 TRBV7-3 ASSPQGEANTEAF
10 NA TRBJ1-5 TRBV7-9 ASSLVGQPQH
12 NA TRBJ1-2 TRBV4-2 ASSQLQGPGGYT
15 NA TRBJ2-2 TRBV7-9 ASSLQTSGDRTGELF
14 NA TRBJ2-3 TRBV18 ASSPFWDRVKGTQY
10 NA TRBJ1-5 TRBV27 ASRGVNQPQH
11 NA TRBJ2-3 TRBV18 ASSPLGTDTQY
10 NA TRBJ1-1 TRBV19 ASSPTPGNAF
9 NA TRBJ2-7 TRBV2 ASSASVLPL
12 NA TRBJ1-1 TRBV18 ASSPSGEATEAF
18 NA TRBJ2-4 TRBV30 AWSVRVLADIISKGNIQY
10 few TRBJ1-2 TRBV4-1 ASSQYTQDYT
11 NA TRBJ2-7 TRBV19 ASSIGHSYEQY
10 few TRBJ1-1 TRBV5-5 ASTSRGNEAF
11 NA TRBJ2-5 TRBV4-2 ASSQTGQETQY
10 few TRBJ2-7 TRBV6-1 ASITGGYEQY
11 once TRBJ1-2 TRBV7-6 ASRARGGDGYT
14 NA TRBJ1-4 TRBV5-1 ASSLQTGVSNEKLF